The 23 T cell receptor beta chains below were found in one sample sequenced in a study of blood T cells in healthy people across ages. The second PCR ran about 6 to 11 cycles with a sample-barcoded 5' primer and J-beta primers. TCRdb re-derived calls from the 5' RACE reads in MiXCR, one entry per CDR3 protein. The sample yields 270,000 or so distinct CDR3 sequences, 25% to 30% seen once. The specimen was blood. These receptors all come from a woman aged 70-85 years in good health.

This clonotype was picked up many times. CDR3 amino acids: CASKPTLGLAGETQYF. Written as DNA, the CDR3 is TGTGCCAGTAAACCTACCCTCGGACTAGCGGGGGAGACCCAGTACTTC. This chain connects TRBV7-2 to TRBJ2-5, with 12 bases aligning to TRBD2. This CDR3 contains 16 residues. Trimming took 9 bases from V and 5 from J; bases not matched to a gene: 13. CDR1 is SGHTA, CDR2 FQGNSA, per germline. The variable domain in full, with the rest retrieved from reference TRBV7-2 and TRBJ2-5, is GAGVSQSPSNKVTEKGKDVELRCDPISGHTALYWYRQSLGQGLEFLIYFQGNSAPDKSGLPSDRFSAERTGGSVSTLTIQRTQQEDSAVYLCASKPTLGLAGETQYFGPGTRLLVL.

This clonotype was detected a few times. The genes are TRBV7-9 and TRBJ2-3; TRBD2 matches 8 bases. The ends lost 2 bases at V and 6 bases at J; junction bases unmatched: 4. The CDR3 length is 14 residues. Germline values: CDR1 SEHNR, CDR2 FQNEAQ (reference sequence). For the CDR3, the DNA is TGTGCCAGCAGCTTACGGGAGGGCCAGGATACGCAGTATTTT. Translation: CASSLREGQDTQYF.

A few counts support this clonotype. This chain joins TRBV3-1 and TRBJ1-2; no definite D call. Trimming removed 3 bases at V and 4 bases at J, with 15 bases between. In germline, CDR1 is LGHDT, CDR2 YNNKEL (reference sequence). The length of the CDR3 is 15 residues. The CDR3 DNA reads as TGTGCCAGCAGCCACGAGGCAGGACCTCTCTATGGCTACACCTTC. Translated: CASSHEAGPLYGYTF. The whole variable domain, remainder taken from reference TRBV3-1 and TRBJ1-2, is DTAVSQTPKYLVTQMGNDKSIKCEQNLGHDTMYWYKQDSKKFLKIMFSYNNKELIINETVPNRFSPKSPDKAHLNLHINSLELGDSAVYFCASSHEAGPLYGYTFGSGTRLTVV.

This clonotype appeared a few times. The V and J genes are TRBV7-2 and TRBJ1-2; no definite D call. This CDR3 is built from 12 residues. CDR1 is SGHTA, CDR2 FQGNSA, per germline. Trimming took off 5 bases at V and 2 bases at J, with 6 bases between the two ends. The CDR3 sequence: CASSMGNYGYTF. Written as DNA, the CDR3 is TGTGCCAGCAGCATGGGGAACTATGGCTACACCTTC.

This chain joins TRBV28 and TRBJ1-1; D gene ambiguous. CDR1 and CDR2 (germline): MDHEN, SYDVKM. V lost 7 bases, J lost 6 bases, and 9 bases lay in between. The CDR3 consists of 11 residues. CDR3 nucleotides: TGTGCCAGCAATTCCCGGGCTGAAGCTTTCTTT. It translates to CASNSRAEAFF.

The V and J genes are TRBV7-3 and TRBJ1-1, with D unresolved. Trimming removed 3 bases from V and 4 bases from J, with 9 bases in between. The CDR3 has 13 amino acids. The germline V gene encodes CDR1 SGHTA and CDR2 FQGTGA. The CDR3 spells CASSFSGFTEAFF. In DNA form, the CDR3 reads TGTGCCAGCAGCTTCAGTGGGTTCACTGAAGCTTTCTTT.

This clonotype was counted only a few times. One end of the junction fails to match germline, which may point to a read error. V usage is TRBV25-1 and J usage is TRBJ2-7; no firm D call. Gene TRBJ2-1 matches the end of the DNA better, so the J call may be wrong. This CDR3 spans 17 amino acids. Germline V CDR1 and CDR2: MGHDK, SYGVNS. The CDR3 coding sequence is TGTGCCAGCAGTGAAAGGAAAGGGAAGATCACCTACAGTGAGCAGTTCTTC. Translation: CASSERKGKITYSEQFF.

This rearrangement joins TRBV9 to TRBJ2-3; D is unclear. The CDR3 is 13 residues long. Trimming cost V 1 base and J 2 bases, with 5 bases left between them. Germline V lookup: CDR1 SGDLS, CDR2 YYNGEE. The CDR3 DNA is TGTGCCAGCAGCGTACAGCTCACAGATACGCAGTATTTT. It yields the protein CASSVQLTDTQYF.

The V call is TRBV12-3 or TRBV12-4, the J call TRBJ2-7, with D perhaps TRBD1 (6 bases). The ends were cut back, 1 base at V and 5 bases at J, with 15 bases in the middle. CDR3 length: 15 amino acids. The CDR3 nucleotides are TGTGCCAGCAGTTTAGTCGGTCAGGGGTTCCACGAGCAGTACTTC. Its protein product is CASSLVGQGFHEQYF.

V is TRBV7-9 and J is TRBJ2-4, with 7 bases fitting TRBD1. The J segment lost 6 bases and the V segment lost 5 bases, leaving 10 bases of the junction unmatched. CDR1 SEHNR and CDR2 FQNEAQ come from the germline V gene (reference sequence). The CDR3 extends over 15 amino acids. As DNA, the CDR3 is TGTGCCAGCAGCCCAAAGGGGGCAGGAGGAAACATTCAGTACTTC. It yields the protein CASSPKGAGGNIQYF.

This sequence joins TRBV29-1 and TRBJ1-1; TRBD1 matches 9 bases. Germline trimming cut 3 bases from V and 4 bases from J; bases unmatched to any gene: 9. From germline, CDR1 is SQVTM and CDR2 ANQGSEA. The CDR3 has 15 residues. CDR3 in DNA: TGCAGCGTTGAGGCCCGGGACAGGGCTGGCACTGAAGCTTTCTTT. This encodes CSVEARDRAGTEAFF.

The chain couples TRBV7-2 to TRBJ2-1; D unresolved. Looked up from germline, CDR1 is SGHTA and CDR2 is FQGNSA. Trimming left V 5 bases short and J 2 bases short, with 13 bases between. The length of the CDR3 is 15 residues. The CDR3 spells CASSLAHAPYNEQFF. The CDR3 bases are TGTGCCAGCAGCCTGGCCCATGCTCCCTACAATGAGCAGTTCTTC.

This chain uses TRBV7-2 with TRBJ1-4; 7 bases match TRBD1. The CDR3 is 15 residues long. In germline, CDR1 is SGHTA, CDR2 FQGNSA. V was clipped by 5 bases and J by 0 bases; unmatched bases: 3. The CDR3 sequence: CASSVTGATNEKLFF. As DNA, the CDR3 is TGTGCCAGCAGCGTAACAGGGGCAACTAATGAAAAACTGTTTTTT.

The rearrangement links TRBV28 to TRBJ1-5, with 11 bases identical to TRBD1. The germline V gene encodes CDR1 MDHEN and CDR2 SYDVKM. This CDR3 comprises 18 residues. V lost 5 bases to trimming and J lost 7 bases; unmatched junction nucleotides: 16. Here the CDR3 DNA reads TGTGCCAGCAGTATTACCGGGACAGGGGGTGGAAGCGGCCAGCCCCAGCATTTT. As protein: CASSITGTGGGSGQPQHF.

J is TRBJ2-5 and V is TRBV20-1; 16 nucleotides line up with TRBD2. The CDR3 is 15 amino acids. Germline V gene data show CDR1 as DFQATT and CDR2 as SNEGSKA (reference sequence). The ends lost 3 bases at V and 5 bases at J; junction bases unmatched: 3. The DNA for the CDR3 is TGCAGTGCTAGGCCGGGACTAGCGGGAGGGGAGACCCAGTACTTC. Translated, it gives CSARPGLAGGETQYF.

This clonotype has more than one count but fewer than ten. The J gene is TRBJ2-1, the V gene TRBV28; D call uncertain. CDR3 length: 15 amino acids. The V end was cut by 5 bases, the J end by 6 bases, with 17 bases between. Per germline, CDR1 MDHEN and CDR2 SYDVKM. CDR3 bases: TGTGCCAGCAGTGCGATCGGAAGGGTGTTCAATGAGCAGTTCTTC. Its protein is CASSAIGRVFNEQFF.

This clonotype came up a few times. This chain joins TRBV7-8 and TRBJ1-1, with a weak D call TRBD1 (6 bases). V lost 2 bases and J lost 3, with 13 bases in between. The CDR3 sequence is 15 residues long. Germline V gene lookup returns CDR1 SGHVS and CDR2 FQNEAQ. The CDR3 region is CASSLTGLLDTEAFF. CDR3 nucleotides: TGTGCCAGCAGCTTAACAGGGCTTCTGGACACTGAAGCTTTCTTT.

Only a few counts were recorded for this clonotype. The chain combines TRBV6-5 with TRBJ1-6; D might be TRBD1 (5 bases). There are 13 residues in the CDR3. The V end was cut by 5 bases, the J end by 10 bases, with 12 bases between. Germline values: CDR1 MNHEY, CDR2 SVGAGI. The CDR3 reads CASSQGRESPLHF. CDR3 in DNA: TGTGCCAGCAGTCAGGGAAGAGAATCACCCCTCCACTTT.

The chain combines TRBV12-3 or TRBV12-4 with TRBJ1-1; 8 bases agree with TRBD1. The CDR3 loop spans 15 amino acids. After removal of 6 bases from V and 6 bases from J, the junction contained 12 bases not matched to a gene. The CDR3, as DNA: TGTGCCAGCAGGTCTTCAGGGGGCAGGCAGGCTGAAGCTTTCTTT. Protein: CASRSSGGRQAEAFF.

There are a few counts of this clonotype. V and J are TRBV7-2 and TRBJ2-3; D gene ambiguous. The length of the CDR3 is 13 residues. Germline assignment: CDR1 SGHTA and CDR2 FQGNSA. V lost 0 bases and J 4 bases, leaving 5 bases between the germline ends. The CDR3 reads CASSLALSDTQYF. The CDR3, as DNA: TGTGCCAGCAGCTTAGCGCTCTCAGATACGCAGTATTTT. The complete variable domain, with remaining parts taken from reference TRBV7-2 and TRBJ2-3, reads GAGVSQSPSNKVTEKGKDVELRCDPISGHTALYWYRQSLGQGLEFLIYFQGNSAPDKSGLPSDRFSAERTGGSVSTLTIQRTQQEDSAVYLCASSLALSDTQYFGPGTRLTVL.

The chain carries TRBV6-6 and TRBJ2-2; 14 nucleotides match TRBD2. This CDR3 contains 15 residues. V lost 4 bases to trimming and J lost 10 bases; unmatched junction nucleotides: 5. CDR1 and CDR2 (germline): MNHNY, SVGAGI (reference sequence). The CDR3 loop is CASSFRLAGGQELFF. In DNA form, the CDR3 reads TGTGCCAGCAGTTTCAGACTAGCGGGAGGGCAGGAGCTGTTTTTT.

The V and J genes are TRBV4-1 and TRBJ1-4, with 7 bases matching TRBD1. Germline V CDR1 and CDR2: MGHRA, YSYEKL. The CDR3 is 15 amino acids. Trimming at V came to 4 bases and at J to 4 bases, leaving 6 bases not matched to a gene. CDR3 region: CASSPTGTDNEKLFF. CDR3 sequence (DNA): TGCGCCAGCAGCCCCACCGGGACAGATAATGAAAAACTGTTTTTT.

This clonotype came up once. V and J are TRBV10-3 and TRBJ1-3; D remains unclear. Between the trimmed V and J ends, which lost 0 bases and 0 bases, there was a span of 9 bases. CDR1 is ENHRY and CDR2 is SYGVKD in the germline V gene. The length of the CDR3 is 16 residues. The CDR3 loop reads CAISESELLSGNTIYF. The CDR3 DNA sequence: TGTGCCATCAGTGAGTCGGAACTGCTCTCTGGAAACACCATATATTTT.